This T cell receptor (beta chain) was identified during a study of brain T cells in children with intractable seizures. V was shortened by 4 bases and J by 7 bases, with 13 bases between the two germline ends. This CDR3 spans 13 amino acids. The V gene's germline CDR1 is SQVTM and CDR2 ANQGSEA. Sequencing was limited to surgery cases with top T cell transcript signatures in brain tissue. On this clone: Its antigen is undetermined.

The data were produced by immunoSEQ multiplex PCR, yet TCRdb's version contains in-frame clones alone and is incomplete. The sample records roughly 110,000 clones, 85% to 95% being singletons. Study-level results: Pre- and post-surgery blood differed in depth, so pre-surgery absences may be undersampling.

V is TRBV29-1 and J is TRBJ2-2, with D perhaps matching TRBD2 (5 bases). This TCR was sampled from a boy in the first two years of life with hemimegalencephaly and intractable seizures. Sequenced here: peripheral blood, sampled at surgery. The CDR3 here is CSVVPGVDGELFF. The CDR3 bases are TGCAGCGTTGTACCCGGGGTCGACGGGGAGCTGTTTTTT.